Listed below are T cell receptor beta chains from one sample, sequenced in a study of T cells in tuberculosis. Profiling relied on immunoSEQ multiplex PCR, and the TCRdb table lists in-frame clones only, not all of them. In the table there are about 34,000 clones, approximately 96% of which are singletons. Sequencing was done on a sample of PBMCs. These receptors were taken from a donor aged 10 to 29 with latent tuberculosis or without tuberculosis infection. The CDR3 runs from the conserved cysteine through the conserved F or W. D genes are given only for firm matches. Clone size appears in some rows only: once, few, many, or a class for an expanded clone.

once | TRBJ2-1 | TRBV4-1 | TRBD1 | TGCGCCAGCAGCCGGGCCCCCACAGGGGGCACAGAGGAGCAGTTCTTC | CASSRAPTGGTEEQFF
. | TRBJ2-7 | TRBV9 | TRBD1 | TGTGCCAGCAGCTTAGGGACAGGGGACGAGCAGTACTTC | CASSLGTGDEQYF
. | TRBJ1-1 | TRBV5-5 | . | TGTGCCAGCAGCTTGTTGGGGGGATCCGTGAACACTGAAGCTTTCTTT | CASSLLGGSVNTEAFF
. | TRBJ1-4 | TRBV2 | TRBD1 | TGTGCCAGCAGCGAGTTGTGGGACAGCGGTATAAAACTGTTTTTT | CASSELWDSGIKLFF
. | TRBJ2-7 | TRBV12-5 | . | TGTGCTAGTGGTTTGGTCTGGACAGAGAGTTCCTACGAGCAGTACTTC | CASGLVWTESSYEQYF
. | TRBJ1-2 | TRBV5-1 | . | TGCGCCAGCAGTGCTTCGAGGGTATACACCTTC | CASSASRVYTF
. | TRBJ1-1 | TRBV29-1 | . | TGCAGCGCCTCAACAGGGCCGGACACTGAAGCTTTCTTT | CSASTGPDTEAFF
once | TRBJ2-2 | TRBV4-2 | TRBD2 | TGTGCCAGCAGCTACCGGACCGGGACTAGCGGGGAGGGAGCCGGGGAGCTGTTTTTT | CASSYRTGTSGEGAGELFF
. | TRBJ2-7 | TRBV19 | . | TGTGCCAGTAGTAGCGGGAACCCACGGGACGAGCAGTACTTC | CASSSGNPRDEQYF
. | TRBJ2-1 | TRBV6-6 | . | TGTGCCAGCAGTTACTCGGCGGACTTGAACCACAATGAGCAGTTCTTC | CASSYSADLNHNEQFF
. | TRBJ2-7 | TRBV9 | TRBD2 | TGTGCCAGCAGCCCCCCGGAGCAACTAGCGGGGGGGCCCAACGAGCAGTACTTC | CASSPPEQLAGGPNEQYF
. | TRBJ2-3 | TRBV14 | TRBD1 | TGTGCCAGCAGCCAACTTACCGGGACAGGGATTAATACGCAGTATTTT | CASSQLTGTGINTQYF
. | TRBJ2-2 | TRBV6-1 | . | TGTGCCAGCAGTGAAGGAGGGCTGGCCGGGGAGCTGTTTTTT | CASSEGGLAGELFF
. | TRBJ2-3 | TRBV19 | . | TGTGCCAGTCAACCCACACGGGGGACTAGCACAGATACGCAGTATTTT | CASQPTRGTSTDTQYF
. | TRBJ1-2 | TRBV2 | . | TGTGCCAGCGCAGGAAGCAGGGCGGACTATGGCTACACCTTC | CASAGSRADYGYTF